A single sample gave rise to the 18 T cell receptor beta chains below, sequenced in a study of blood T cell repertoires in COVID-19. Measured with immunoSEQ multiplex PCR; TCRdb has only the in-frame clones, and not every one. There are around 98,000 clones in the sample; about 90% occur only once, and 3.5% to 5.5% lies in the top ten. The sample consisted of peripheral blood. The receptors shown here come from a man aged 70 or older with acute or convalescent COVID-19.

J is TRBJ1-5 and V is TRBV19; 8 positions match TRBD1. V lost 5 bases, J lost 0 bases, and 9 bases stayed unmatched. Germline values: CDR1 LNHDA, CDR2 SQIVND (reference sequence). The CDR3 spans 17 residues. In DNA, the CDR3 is TGTGCCAGTAGTGCCGGACAGGGAGTCCATAGCAATCAGCCCCAGCATTTT. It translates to CASSAGQGVHSNQPQHF.

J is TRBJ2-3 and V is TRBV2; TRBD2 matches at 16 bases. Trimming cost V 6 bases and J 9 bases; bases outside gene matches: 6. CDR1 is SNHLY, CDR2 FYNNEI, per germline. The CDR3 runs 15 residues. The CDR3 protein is CASRTSGLAGGTQYF. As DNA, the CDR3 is TGTGCCAGCAGGACCTCGGGACTAGCGGGGGGGACGCAGTATTTT.

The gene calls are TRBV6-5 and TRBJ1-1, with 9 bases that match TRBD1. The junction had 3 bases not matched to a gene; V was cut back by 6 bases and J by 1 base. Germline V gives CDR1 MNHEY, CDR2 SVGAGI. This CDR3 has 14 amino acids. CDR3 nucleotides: TGTGCCAGCAGACTGGGACAGGGGAACACTGAAGCTTTCTTT. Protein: CASRLGQGNTEAFF.

For the CDR3, the DNA is TGTGCCAGCAGTCGCGCCGAACCGGGACGGGGGACAACTAATGAAAAACTGTTTTTT. It codes for CASSRAEPGRGTTNEKLFF. J is TRBJ1-4 and V is TRBV27; D possibly corresponds to TRBD1 (5 bases). Germline-derived CDR1 and CDR2 are MNHEY and SMNVEV (reference sequence). Trimming left V 5 bases short and J 0 bases short, with 22 bases between. This CDR3 region has 19 residues. Supplemented by reference TRBV27 and TRBJ1-4, the full variable domain reads EAQVTQNPRYLITVTGKKLTVTCSQNMNHEYMSWYRQDPGLGLRQIYYSMNVEVTDKGDVPEGYKVSRKEKRNFPLILESPSPNQTSLYFCASSRAEPGRGTTNEKLFFGSGTQLSVL.

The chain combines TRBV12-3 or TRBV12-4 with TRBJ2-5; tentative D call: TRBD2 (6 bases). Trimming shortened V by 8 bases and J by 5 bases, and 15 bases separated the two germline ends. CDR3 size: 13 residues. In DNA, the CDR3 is TGTGCCAGCTCCGGGGGATTGGGGGAGACCCAGTACTTC. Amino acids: CASSGGLGETQYF.

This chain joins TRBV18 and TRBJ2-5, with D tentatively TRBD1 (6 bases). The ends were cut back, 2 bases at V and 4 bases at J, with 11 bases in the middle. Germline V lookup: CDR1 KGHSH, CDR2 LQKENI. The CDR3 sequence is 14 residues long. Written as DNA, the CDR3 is TGTGCCAGCTCACCAGTCAGGGGTGGAGAGACCCAGTACTTC. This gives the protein CASSPVRGGETQYF.

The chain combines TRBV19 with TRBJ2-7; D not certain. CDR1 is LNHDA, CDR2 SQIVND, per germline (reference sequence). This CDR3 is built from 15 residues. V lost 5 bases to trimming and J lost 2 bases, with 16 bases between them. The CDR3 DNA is TGTGCCAGTAGTCGAGGCGGTCAAACCCCCTACGAGCAGTACTTC. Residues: CASSRGGQTPYEQYF.

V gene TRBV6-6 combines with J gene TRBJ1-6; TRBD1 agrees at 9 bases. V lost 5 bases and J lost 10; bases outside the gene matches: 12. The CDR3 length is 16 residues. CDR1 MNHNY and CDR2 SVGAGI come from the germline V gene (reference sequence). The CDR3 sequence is CASSPTRDRDESPLHF. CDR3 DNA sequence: TGTGCCAGCAGTCCGACCCGGGACAGGGATGAATCACCCCTCCACTTT.

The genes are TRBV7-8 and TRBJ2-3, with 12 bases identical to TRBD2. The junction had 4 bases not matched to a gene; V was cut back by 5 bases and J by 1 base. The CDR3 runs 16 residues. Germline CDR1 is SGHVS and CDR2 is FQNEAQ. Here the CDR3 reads CASSPRTSGGTDTQYF. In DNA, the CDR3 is TGTGCCAGCAGCCCCCGGACTAGCGGGGGCACAGATACGCAGTATTTT.

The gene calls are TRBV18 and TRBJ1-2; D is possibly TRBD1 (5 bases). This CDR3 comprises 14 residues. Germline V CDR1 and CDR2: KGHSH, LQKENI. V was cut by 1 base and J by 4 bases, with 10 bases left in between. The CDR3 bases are TGTGCCAGCTCACCACGGGAGGGGCCCTATGGCTACACCTTC. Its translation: CASSPREGPYGYTF.

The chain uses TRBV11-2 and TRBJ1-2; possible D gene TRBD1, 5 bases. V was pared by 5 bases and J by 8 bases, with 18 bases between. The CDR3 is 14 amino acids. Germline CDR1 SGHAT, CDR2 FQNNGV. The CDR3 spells CASSPAGLWAGYTF. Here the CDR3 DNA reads TGTGCCAGCAGCCCCGCGGGACTCTGGGCGGGCTACACCTTC.

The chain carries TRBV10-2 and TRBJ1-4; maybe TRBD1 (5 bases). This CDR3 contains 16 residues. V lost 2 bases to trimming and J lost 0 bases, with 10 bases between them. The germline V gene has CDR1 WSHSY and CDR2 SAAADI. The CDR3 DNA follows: TGCGCCAGCAGTGAGAGCAGGGAGGCAACTAATGAAAAACTGTTTTTT. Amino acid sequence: CASSESREATNEKLFF.

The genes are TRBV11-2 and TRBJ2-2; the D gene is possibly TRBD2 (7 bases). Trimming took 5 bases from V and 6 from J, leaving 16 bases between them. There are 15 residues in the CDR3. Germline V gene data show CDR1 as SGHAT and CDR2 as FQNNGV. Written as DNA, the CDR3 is TGTGCCAGCAGCCCGGAAAGGGGGGGATCCGGGGAGCTGTTTTTT. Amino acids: CASSPERGGSGELFF.

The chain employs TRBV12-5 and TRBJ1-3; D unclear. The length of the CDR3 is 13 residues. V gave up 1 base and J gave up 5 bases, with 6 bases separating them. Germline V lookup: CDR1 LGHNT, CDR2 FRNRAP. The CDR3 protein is CASGLGTRNTIYF. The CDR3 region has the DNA TGTGCTAGTGGTTTGGGGACTAGAAACACCATATATTTT.

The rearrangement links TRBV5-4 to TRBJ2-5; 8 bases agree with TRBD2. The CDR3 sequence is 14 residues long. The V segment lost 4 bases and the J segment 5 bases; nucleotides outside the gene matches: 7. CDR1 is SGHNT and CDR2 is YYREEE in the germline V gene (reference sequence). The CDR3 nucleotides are TGTGCCAGCAGCCCCATTCGGGGGGGGGAGACCCAGTACTTC. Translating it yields CASSPIRGGETQYF.

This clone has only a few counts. The DNA of the CDR3 is TGTGCCAGCAGTGGCAATAGGGGAGATACGCAGTATTTT. Encoded protein: CASSGNRGDTQYF. The chain has TRBV2 and TRBJ2-3, with D possibly TRBD1 on 5 matching bases. The CDR3 is 13 residues long. Germline V gene lookup returns CDR1 SNHLY and CDR2 FYNNEI. Trimming cost V 4 bases and J 5 bases, with 10 bases left between them.

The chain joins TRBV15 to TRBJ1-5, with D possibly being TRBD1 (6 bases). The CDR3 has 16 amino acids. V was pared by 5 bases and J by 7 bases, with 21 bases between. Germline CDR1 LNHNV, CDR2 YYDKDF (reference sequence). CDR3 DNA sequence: TGTGCCACCAGCGGGGGGGCTTGGGGCACCGGGCAGCCCCAGCATTTT. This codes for CATSGGAWGTGQPQHF.

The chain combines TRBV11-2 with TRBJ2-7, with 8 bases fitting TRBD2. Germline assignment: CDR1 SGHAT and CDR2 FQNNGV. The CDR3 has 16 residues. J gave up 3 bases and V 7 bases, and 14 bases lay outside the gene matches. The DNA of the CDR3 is TGTGCCAGCACCCTGGGACGGGGGGGCCGAGGCTACGAGCAGTACGTC. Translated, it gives CASTLGRGGRGYEQYV.